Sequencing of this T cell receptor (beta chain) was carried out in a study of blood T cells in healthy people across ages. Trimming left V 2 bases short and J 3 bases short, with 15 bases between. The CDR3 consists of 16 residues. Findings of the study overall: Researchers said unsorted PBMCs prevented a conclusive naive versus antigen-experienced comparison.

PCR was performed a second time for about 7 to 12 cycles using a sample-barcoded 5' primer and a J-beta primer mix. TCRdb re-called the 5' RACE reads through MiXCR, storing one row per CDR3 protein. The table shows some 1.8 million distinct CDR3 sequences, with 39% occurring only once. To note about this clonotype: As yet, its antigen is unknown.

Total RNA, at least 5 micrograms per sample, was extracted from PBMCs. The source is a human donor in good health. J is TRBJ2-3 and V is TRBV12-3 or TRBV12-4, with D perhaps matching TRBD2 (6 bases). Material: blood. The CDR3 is CASSLQRRGKTDTQYF. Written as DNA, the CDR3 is TGTGCCAGCAGTTTACAACGACGGGGGAAGACAGATACGCAGTATTTT.